This TCR beta chain was identified in a study of shared clonotypes between healthy human individuals. Assay used: immunoSEQ multiplex PCR; TCRdb lists only in-frame clones, some missing. The repertoire consists of millions of clones, with 95% occurring once and the leading ten covering roughly 0.13%. The length of the CDR3 is 15 residues. Germline CDR1 SNHLY, CDR2 FYNNEI. Trimming removed 3 bases from V and 0 bases from J, with 9 bases in between. The sequenced sample was naive CD4+ T cells sorted from blood. The subset denotes: CD45RA+ positively selected. The chain combines TRBV2 with TRBJ2-1; D unclear. This clonotype originated in a man aged 18 to 30 in good health. This CDR3 is CASSDDVFSYNEQFF. The DNA of the CDR3 is TGTGCCAGCAGTGACGACGTCTTCTCCTACAATGAGCAGTTCTTC.